The sequence of this TCR beta chain was determined in a study of identifying expanded T cells in peripheral blood (dated by TCRdb to between 2018 and 2021). The study in broad terms: Technical replicates were generated by sequencing separate aliquots of the same genomic DNA pool, and four replicates were compared pairwise. On the study overall, not on this receptor specifically: Both the number of clones called differentially abundant and the false-positive rate were significantly reduced by the beta-binomial model across all healthy-donor time intervals. The authors expected that biological variance in healthy repertoires might rise further over much longer intervals, such as months to years. In all healthy donors, the variance in clone template counts between samples taken approximately 15 days apart rose significantly as total template count increased. Between technical replicates the binomial model flagged approximately 1.2 differentially abundant clones, whereas over roughly 2 weeks the binomial model flagged about 16.4 and over approximately 4 weeks approximately 20.

After removal of 1 base from V and 4 bases from J, the junction retains 7 bases not matched to a gene. From the cysteine up to the phenylalanine, the CDR3 has a length of 16 residues. Only CDR3 DNA remains: 48 bases, in frame from the first base. The germline V gene yields LGHNA for CDR1 and YNFKEQ for CDR2. During the collection period, no immune events, such as infections, were documented for the healthy donors. Time-dependent variance in a beta-binomial model of T-cell clone differential abundance was calibrated using healthy-donor blood repertoires as a training cohort. The training cohort comprised roughly 10 healthy donors, 3 female and 7 male. An age range of about 25 to 64 years, with an average of 43 years, was recorded for the donors. Whole blood from each healthy donor was obtained from a commercial supplier and was collected at three time points roughly 13 days apart. For immunosequencing, genomic DNA was extracted from unsorted whole blood.

The immunoSEQ Assay, which relies on bias-controlled multiplex PCR amplification of genomic DNA, was used to profile TCRbeta CDR3 regions. Per the authors' processing: To quantify the absolute abundance of each unique TCRbeta CDR3 region, the sequences were collapsed and filtered. Differential abundance was tested with a binomial (Fisher-equivalent) model and with a beta-binomial model adding time-dependent variance fitted from healthy donors. Clones with fewer than 5 combined templates were excluded, and clones with Benjamini-Hochberg FDR below 0.01 were called differentially abundant. The form v = (b*log(k)+a)^2 was used to model beta-binomial variance as a function of total template count across the two samples. TCRdb holds this immuneACCESS table with in-frame rearrangements only. Some clones are missing; in checked studies, unresolved V genes explain under half, and the rest has no known cause. V, J and clone size were drawn from that table, and D and trimming were deduced from the DNA. The sample table contains around 94,000 clones; only one count was recorded for about nine tenths of them. The ten largest clones capture less than 15% of the sample.

Of note for this clone: What antigen it recognizes has not been identified. Qualities for individual bases were not recorded, and no much larger clone is one base off.

Recombination connected TRBV4-2 to TRBJ1-2; 9 junctional bases match TRBD1. The sequence was obtained from a person between 18 and 70 years old in good health. Source material: blood. CDR3 protein: CASSQVGRDRAYGYTF. The DNA is as follows: TGTGCCAGCAGCCAAGTCGGAAGGGACAGGGCCTATGGCTACACCTTC.